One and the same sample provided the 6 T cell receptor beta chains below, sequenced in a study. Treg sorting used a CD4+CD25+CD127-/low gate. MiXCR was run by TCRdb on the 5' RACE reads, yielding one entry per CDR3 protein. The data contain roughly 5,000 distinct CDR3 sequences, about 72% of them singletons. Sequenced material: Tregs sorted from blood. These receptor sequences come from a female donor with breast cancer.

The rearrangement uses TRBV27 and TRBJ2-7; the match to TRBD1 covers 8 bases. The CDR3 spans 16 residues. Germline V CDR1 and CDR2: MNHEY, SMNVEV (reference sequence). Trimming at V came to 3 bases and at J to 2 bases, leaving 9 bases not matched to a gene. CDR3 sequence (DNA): TGTGCCAGCAGTTTGTCCCCGGGACAGGCGACCTACGAGCAGTACTTC. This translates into CASSLSPGQATYEQYF.

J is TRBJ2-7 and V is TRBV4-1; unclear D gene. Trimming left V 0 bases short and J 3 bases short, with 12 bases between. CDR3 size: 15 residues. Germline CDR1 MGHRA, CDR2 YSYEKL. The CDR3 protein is CASSQEFPANYEQYF. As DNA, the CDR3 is TGCGCCAGCAGCCAAGAATTTCCAGCCAACTACGAGCAGTACTTC.

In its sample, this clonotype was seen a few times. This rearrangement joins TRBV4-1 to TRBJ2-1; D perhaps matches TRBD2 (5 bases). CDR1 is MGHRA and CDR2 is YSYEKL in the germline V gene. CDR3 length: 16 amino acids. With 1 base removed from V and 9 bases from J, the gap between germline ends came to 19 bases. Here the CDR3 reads CASSQGPLASYAEQFF. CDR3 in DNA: TGCGCCAGCAGCCAAGGACCCCTAGCTTCGTACGCTGAGCAGTTCTTC.

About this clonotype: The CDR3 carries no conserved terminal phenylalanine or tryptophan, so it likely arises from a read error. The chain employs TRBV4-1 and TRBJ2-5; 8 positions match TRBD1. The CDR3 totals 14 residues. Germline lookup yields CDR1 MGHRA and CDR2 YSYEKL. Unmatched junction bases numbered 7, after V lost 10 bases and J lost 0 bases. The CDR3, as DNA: TGCGCCACCTCGGGACAGGACTACCAAGAGACCCAGTACGTC. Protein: CATSGQDYQETQYV.

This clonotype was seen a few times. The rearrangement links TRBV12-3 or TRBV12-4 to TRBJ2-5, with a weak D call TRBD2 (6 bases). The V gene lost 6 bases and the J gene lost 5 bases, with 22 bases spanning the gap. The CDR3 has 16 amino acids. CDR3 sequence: CASSNPASESEETQYF. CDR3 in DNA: TGTGCCAGCAGCAACCCGGCTAGCGAATCTGAGGAGACCCAGTACTTC.

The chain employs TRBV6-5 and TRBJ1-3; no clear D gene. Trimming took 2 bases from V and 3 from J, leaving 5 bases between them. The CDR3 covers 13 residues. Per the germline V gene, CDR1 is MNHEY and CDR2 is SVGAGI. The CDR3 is CASSYNSGNTIYF. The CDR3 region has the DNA TGTGCCAGCAGTTACAACAGTGGAAACACCATATATTTT.